These T cell receptor beta chains were read from a single sample in a study of T cells after yellow fever vaccination. A single record per CDR3 protein comes from TCRdb applying MiXCR to the 5' RACE reads. The data contain roughly 340,000 distinct CDR3 sequences, 8% to 10% of them seen just once; the ten biggest clones take up under 20%. The starting material was PBMCs, obtained on the day of the first yellow fever vaccination. All receptors derive from a man aged 18 to 29 who received the YFV17D yellow fever vaccine. Both conserved end residues are part of each CDR3. The D gene is left open where the match is weak. Size values are once, few and many counts, or a class for expanded clones, and some rows have none.

d_gene: .
j_gene: TRBJ2-5
abundance: many
v_gene: TRBV29-1
CDR3aa: CSVEGFMSGETQYF
CDR3nt: TGCAGCGTTGAAGGCTTCATGAGCGGGGAGACCCAGTACTTC

d_gene: .
j_gene: TRBJ2-1
abundance: few
v_gene: TRBV27
CDR3aa: CASSYPGGGEQFF
CDR3nt: TGTGCCAGCAGCTACCCCGGGGGCGGTGAGCAGTTCTTC

d_gene: TRBD1
j_gene: TRBJ1-3
abundance: .
v_gene: TRBV5-1
CDR3aa: CASSMQGGSGNTIYF
CDR3nt: TGCGCCAGCAGCATGCAGGGGGGCTCTGGAAACACCATATATTTT

d_gene: TRBD1
j_gene: TRBJ1-5
abundance: .
v_gene: TRBV12-3/TRBV12-4
CDR3aa: CASSPGTGGQGQPQHF
CDR3nt: TGTGCCAGCAGTCCCGGGACAGGGGGCCAGGGTCAGCCCCAGCATTTT

d_gene: TRBD1
j_gene: TRBJ2-3
abundance: many
v_gene: TRBV10-3
CDR3aa: CAIRTGQGAHGTDTQYF
CDR3nt: TGTGCCATCAGAACGGGACAGGGGGCGCATGGCACAGATACGCAGTATTTT

d_gene: TRBD1
j_gene: TRBJ2-1
abundance: many
v_gene: TRBV7-9
CDR3aa: CASRNRDRGWNEQFF
CDR3nt: TGTGCCAGCAGGAACCGGGACAGGGGTTGGAATGAGCAGTTCTTC

d_gene: .
j_gene: TRBJ2-2
abundance: many
v_gene: TRBV6-5
CDR3aa: CASSYGVRGNTGELFF
CDR3nt: TGTGCCAGCAGTTATGGGGTCCGAGGGAACACCGGGGAGCTGTTTTTT

d_gene: TRBD1
j_gene: TRBJ2-6
abundance: .
v_gene: TRBV18
CDR3aa: CASSPRQGNPGANVLTF
CDR3nt: TGTGCCAGCTCACCGCGACAGGGTAACCCTGGGGCCAACGTCCTGACTTTC

d_gene: .
j_gene: TRBJ1-6
abundance: .
v_gene: TRBV12-5
CDR3aa: CASGLEQGAPLHF
CDR3nt: TGTGCTAGTGGTTTGGAGCAGGGAGCACCCCTCCACTTT

d_gene: .
j_gene: TRBJ2-3
abundance: few
v_gene: TRBV5-5
CDR3aa: CASSFRGGSRTDTQYF
CDR3nt: TGTGCCAGCAGCTTCAGAGGGGGGAGTCGCACAGATACGCAGTATTTT

d_gene: .
j_gene: TRBJ2-1
abundance: few
v_gene: TRBV7-3
CDR3aa: CASSSRVGHNEQFF
CDR3nt: TGTGCCAGCAGCTCCCGCGTGGGTCACAATGAGCAGTTCTTC

d_gene: TRBD2
j_gene: TRBJ2-1
abundance: many
v_gene: TRBV7-6
CDR3aa: CASSLGLADNNEQFF
CDR3nt: TGTGCCAGCAGCTTAGGACTAGCGGACAACAATGAGCAGTTCTTC

d_gene: .
j_gene: TRBJ1-2
abundance: few
v_gene: TRBV7-8
CDR3aa: CASSLRVAGSYGYTF
CDR3nt: TGTGCCAGCAGCCTCCGGGTGGCGGGCTCTTATGGCTACACCTTC

d_gene: .
j_gene: TRBJ2-1
abundance: .
v_gene: TRBV7-2
CDR3aa: CASSFFGIGYNEQFF
CDR3nt: TGTGCCAGCAGCTTTTTTGGAATAGGCTACAATGAGCAGTTCTTC

d_gene: .
j_gene: TRBJ1-1
abundance: .
v_gene: TRBV12-3/TRBV12-4
CDR3aa: CASSLVSSEAFF
CDR3nt: TGTGCCAGCAGTTTGGTCAGCTCTGAAGCTTTCTTT

d_gene: TRBD2
j_gene: TRBJ2-1
abundance: many
v_gene: TRBV7-7
CDR3aa: CASSFGLAGSYNEQFF
CDR3nt: TGTGCTAGCAGCTTTGGACTAGCGGGGTCCTACAATGAGCAGTTCTTC

d_gene: TRBD1
j_gene: TRBJ1-2
abundance: .
v_gene: TRBV5-1
CDR3aa: CASSLETGDYGYTF
CDR3nt: TGCGCCAGCAGCTTGGAGACAGGGGACTATGGCTACACCTTC